The T cell receptor beta chain under discussion was sequenced for a study of T cell responses to AZD1222 COVID-19 vaccine. Overall study findings and caveats: Most donors were white British, females outnumbered males, and clonal diversity was possibly underestimated. Increases in Spike-specific TCR breadth and depth were seen after two AZD1222 doses. Seropositivity was recorded at baseline in only six AZD1222 recipients.

Only in-frame clones appear in the TCRdb table, and some are missing; sequencing was by immunoSEQ multiplex PCR. There are 120,000 to 150,000 clones in the sample; roughly 89% occur only once, and 5% lies in the top ten. V was trimmed by 4 bases and J by 0 bases, leaving 15 bases between them. CDR1 KGHSH and CDR2 LQKENI come from the germline V gene. This CDR3 comprises 16 residues. This clone was seen only once. Its antigen is unknown. The sample consisted of peripheral blood, taken on day 0 of AZD1222 vaccination. This chain uses TRBV18 with TRBJ1-2, with D tentatively TRBD1 (5 bases). This sequence was found in an adult in good health. CDR3 DNA: TGTGCCAGCTCACTACCCCAGGGACTCTCTAACTATGGCTACACCTTC. This encodes CASSLPQGLSNYGYTF. Filled out from reference TRBV18 and TRBJ1-2, the complete variable domain reads NAGVMQNPRHLVRRRGQEARLRCSPMKGHSHVYWYRQLPEEGLKFMVYLQKENIIDESGMPKERFSAEFPKEGPSILRIQQVVRGDSAAYFCASSLPQGLSNYGYTFGSGTRLTVV.